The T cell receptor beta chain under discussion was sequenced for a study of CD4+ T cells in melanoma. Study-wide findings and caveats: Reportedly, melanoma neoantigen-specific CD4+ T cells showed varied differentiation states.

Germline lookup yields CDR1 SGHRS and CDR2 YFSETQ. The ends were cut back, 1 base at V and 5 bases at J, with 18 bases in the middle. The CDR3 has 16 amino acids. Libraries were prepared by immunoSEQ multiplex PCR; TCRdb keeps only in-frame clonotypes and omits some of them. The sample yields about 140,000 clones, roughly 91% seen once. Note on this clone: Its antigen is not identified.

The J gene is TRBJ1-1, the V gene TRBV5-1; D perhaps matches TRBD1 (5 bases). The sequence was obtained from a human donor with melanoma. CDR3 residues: CASSLWAGAGGTEAFF. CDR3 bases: TGCGCCAGCAGCTTGTGGGCGGGCGCGGGGGGGACTGAAGCTTTCTTT.